This TCR beta chain derives from a study of long-term antiretroviral therapy in people with HIV. General observations from the study: ART adherence, viral resistance and therapy changes were undocumented. ART preceded a rise in diversity that nonetheless stayed lower than in transplant donor controls. Controls had broader CDR3 length ranges than HIV repertoires did.

There are 15 residues in the CDR3. Germline CDR1 and CDR2: SEHNR and FQNEAQ (reference sequence). Trimming stripped 5 bases from V and 9 bases from J, with 20 bases between. This was the immunoSEQ v3.0 assay at survey level. Profiling relied on immunoSEQ multiplex PCR, and the TCRdb table lists in-frame clones only, not all of them. The sample consists of about 17,000 clones, 80% to 85% of them appearing once. Concerning this clone itself: The antigen is unknown.

The study drew at least one pre-ART and at least two post-ART PBMC samples from every donor. The rearrangement links TRBV7-9 to TRBJ2-1; a weak D match, TRBD2 (6 bases). The input for sequencing was unsorted PBMCs, taken 0.3 years before starting antiretroviral therapy. This TCR came from a man in his fifties or sixties with HIV. The CDR3 coding sequence is TGTGCCAGCAGCCCCCCGGAGGGGCTAGCCCTTGAGCAGTTCTTC. This encodes CASSPPEGLALEQFF. The variable domain in full, with the rest retrieved from reference TRBV7-9 and TRBJ2-1, is DTGVSQNPRHKITKRGQNVTFRCDPISEHNRLYWYRQTLGQGPEFLTYFQNEAQLEKSRLLSDRFSAERPKGSFSTLEIQRTEQGDSAMYLCASSPPEGLALEQFFGPGTRLTVL.